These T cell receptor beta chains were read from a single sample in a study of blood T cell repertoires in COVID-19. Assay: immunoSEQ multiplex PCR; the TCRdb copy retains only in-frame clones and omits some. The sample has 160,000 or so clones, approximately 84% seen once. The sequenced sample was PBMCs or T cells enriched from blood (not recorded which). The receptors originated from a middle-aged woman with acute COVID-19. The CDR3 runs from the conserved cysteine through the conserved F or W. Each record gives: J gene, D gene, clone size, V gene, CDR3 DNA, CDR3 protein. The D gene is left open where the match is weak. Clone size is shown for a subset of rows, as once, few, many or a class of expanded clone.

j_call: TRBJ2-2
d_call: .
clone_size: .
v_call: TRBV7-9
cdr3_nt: TGTGCCAGCACCCTAATGGACAGGGAGGGCGGGGAGCTGTTTTTT
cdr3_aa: CASTLMDREGGELFF

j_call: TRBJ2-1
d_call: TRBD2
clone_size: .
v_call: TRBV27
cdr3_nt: TGTGCCAGCAGTTCGGGACTAGCGGGAGGCCGTTCCTACAATGAGCAGTTCTTC
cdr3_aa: CASSSGLAGGRSYNEQFF

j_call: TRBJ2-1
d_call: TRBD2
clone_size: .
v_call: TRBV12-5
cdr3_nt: TGTGCTAGTGTTCTAGCGGGAGGGGTAAATGAGCAGTTCTTC
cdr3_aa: CASVLAGGVNEQFF

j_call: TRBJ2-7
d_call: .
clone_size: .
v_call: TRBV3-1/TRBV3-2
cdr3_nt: TGTGCCAGCAGCCAAGTAAACACCCCCAAACCCTACGAGCAGTACTTC
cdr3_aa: CASSQVNTPKPYEQYF

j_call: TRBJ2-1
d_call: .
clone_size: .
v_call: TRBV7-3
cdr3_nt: TGTGCCAGCAGCTTAAGGTCGTCGGGAGTTGTAGGTGAGCAGTTCTTC
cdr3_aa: CASSLRSSGVVGEQFF

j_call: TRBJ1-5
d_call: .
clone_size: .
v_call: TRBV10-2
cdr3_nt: TGCGCCAGCAGTGAGTCATTATTTCGGGGGAGCAATCAGCCCCAGCATTTT
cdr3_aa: CASSESLFRGSNQPQHF

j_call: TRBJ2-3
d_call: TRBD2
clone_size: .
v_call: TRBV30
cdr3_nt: TGTGCCTGGAGACTAGCGGGAGCTCCAGATACGCAGTATTTT
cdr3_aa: CAWRLAGAPDTQYF

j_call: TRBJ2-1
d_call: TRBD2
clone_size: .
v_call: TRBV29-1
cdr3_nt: TGCAGCCAAGCGGGAGGGCCGTACAATGAGCAGTTCTTC
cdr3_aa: CSQAGGPYNEQFF

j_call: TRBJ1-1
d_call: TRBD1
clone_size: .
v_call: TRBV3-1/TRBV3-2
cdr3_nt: TGTGCCAGCAGCCAAGCAGGACAGGGGGGGAACACTGAAGCTTTCTTT
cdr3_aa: CASSQAGQGGNTEAFF

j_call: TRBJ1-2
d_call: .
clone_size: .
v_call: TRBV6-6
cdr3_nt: TGTGCCAGCAGTACCCAAGACCAGCGGGGCTACACCTTC
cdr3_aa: CASSTQDQRGYTF

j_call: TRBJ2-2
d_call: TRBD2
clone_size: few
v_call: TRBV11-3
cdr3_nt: TGTGCCAGCAGCTCCCGAGGGGGCCAGCGGGAGGGCCCCGCCGGGGAGCTGTTTTTT
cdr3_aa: CASSSRGGQREGPAGELFF

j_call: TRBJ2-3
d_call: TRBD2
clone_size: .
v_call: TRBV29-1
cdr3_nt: TGCAGCGCCGGAGGTAGCGGGATCCCCCTAGCGGATACGCAGTATTTT
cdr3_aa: CSAGGSGIPLADTQYF

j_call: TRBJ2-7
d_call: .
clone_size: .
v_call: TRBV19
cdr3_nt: TGTGCCAGTAGTATAGTTTACGGTGGGCCCTACGAGCAGTACTTC
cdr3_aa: CASSIVYGGPYEQYF

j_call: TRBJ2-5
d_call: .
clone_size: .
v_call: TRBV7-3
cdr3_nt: TGTGCCAGCAGCTCAGGGCCGGAGAAGACCCAGTACTTC
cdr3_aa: CASSSGPEKTQYF

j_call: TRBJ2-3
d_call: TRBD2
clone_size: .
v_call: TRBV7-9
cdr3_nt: TGTGCCAGCAGCCGAGGACTAGCGGGAGGGCCGGGCACAGATACGCAGTATTTT
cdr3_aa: CASSRGLAGGPGTDTQYF

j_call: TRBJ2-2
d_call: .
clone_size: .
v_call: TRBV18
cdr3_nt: TGTGCCAGCTCACCGTTCGCGAACACCGGGGAGCTGTTTTTT
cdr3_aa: CASSPFANTGELFF

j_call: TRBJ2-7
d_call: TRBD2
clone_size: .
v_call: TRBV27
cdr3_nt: TGTGCCAGCAGTTTATCCCCGGGAGGGGACTACGAGCAGTACTTC
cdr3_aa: CASSLSPGGDYEQYF

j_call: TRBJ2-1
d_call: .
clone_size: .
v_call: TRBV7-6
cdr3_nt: TGTGCCAGCTCCGCTCGCGACAGCTCCTACAATGAGCAGTTCTTC
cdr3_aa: CASSARDSSYNEQFF

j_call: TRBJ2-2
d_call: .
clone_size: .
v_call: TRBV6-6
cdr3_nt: TGTGCCAGCAGTACATCCGGGGAGCTGTTTTTT
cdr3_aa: CASSTSGELFF

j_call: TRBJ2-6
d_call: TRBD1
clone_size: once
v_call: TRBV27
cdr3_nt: TGTGCCAGCAGTTCTCCGGGACAGGGGGCCTCTGGGGCCAACGTCCTGACTTTC
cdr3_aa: CASSSPGQGASGANVLTF

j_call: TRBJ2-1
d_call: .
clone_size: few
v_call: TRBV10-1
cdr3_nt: TGCGCCAGCAGTGAGGGGCAAAGATACAATGAGCAGTTCTTC
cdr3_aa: CASSEGQRYNEQFF

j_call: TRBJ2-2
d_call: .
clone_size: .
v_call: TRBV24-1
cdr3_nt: TGTGCCACCAGTGATAACTACGGGTCGGGCACCGGGGAGCTGTTTTTT
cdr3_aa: CATSDNYGSGTGELFF

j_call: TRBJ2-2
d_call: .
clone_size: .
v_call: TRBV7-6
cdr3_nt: TGTGCCAGCAGCTTAGGTGTTAGCGGAGTAACCGGGGAGCTGTTTTTT
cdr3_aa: CASSLGVSGVTGELFF

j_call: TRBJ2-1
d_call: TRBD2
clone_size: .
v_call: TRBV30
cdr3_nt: TGTGCCTGGAGTGCCGGACTAGCGGGAGTTGATGAGCAGTTCTTC
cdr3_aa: CAWSAGLAGVDEQFF

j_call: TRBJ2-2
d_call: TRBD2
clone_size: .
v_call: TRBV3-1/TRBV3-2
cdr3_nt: TGTGCCAGCAGCCAAGATCCACGGGGGGGCACCGGGGAGCTGTTTTTT
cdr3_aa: CASSQDPRGGTGELFF

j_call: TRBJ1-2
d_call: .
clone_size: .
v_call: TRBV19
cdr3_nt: TGTGCCAGCCGACAGCAAATGGATGGCTACACCTTC
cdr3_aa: CASRQQMDGYTF

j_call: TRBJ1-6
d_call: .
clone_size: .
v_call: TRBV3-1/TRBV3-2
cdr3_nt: TGTGCCAGCAGCCAATGGGAGGGCCATTCACCCCTCCACTTT
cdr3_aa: CASSQWEGHSPLHF

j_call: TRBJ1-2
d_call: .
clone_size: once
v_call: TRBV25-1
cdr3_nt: TGTGCCTCCCACTACGGGGGGGGCTACACCTTC
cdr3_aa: CASHYGGGYTF

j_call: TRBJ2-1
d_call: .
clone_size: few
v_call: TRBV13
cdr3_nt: TGTGCCAGCAGCTTACGACTAGTGTCCTACAATGAGCAGTTCTTC
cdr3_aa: CASSLRLVSYNEQFF

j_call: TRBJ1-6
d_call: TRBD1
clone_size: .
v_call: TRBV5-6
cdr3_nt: TGTGCCAGCAGCTACACAGGGGGGACCCTCCACTTT
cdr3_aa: CASSYTGGTLHF

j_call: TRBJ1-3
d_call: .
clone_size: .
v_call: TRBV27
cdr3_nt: TGTGCCAGCAGTCCGGACAGAGGACTAGCTGGAAACACCATATATTTT
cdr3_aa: CASSPDRGLAGNTIYF

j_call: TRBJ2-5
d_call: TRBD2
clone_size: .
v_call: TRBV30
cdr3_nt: TGTGCCTGGAGTGTGGCTAGCGGCCGTGAGACCCAGTACTTC
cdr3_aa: CAWSVASGRETQYF

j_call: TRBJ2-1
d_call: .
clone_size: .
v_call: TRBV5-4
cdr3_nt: TGTGCCAGCAGCTTGGACAGGGTTGTATCCTACAATGAGCAGTTCTTC
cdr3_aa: CASSLDRVVSYNEQFF

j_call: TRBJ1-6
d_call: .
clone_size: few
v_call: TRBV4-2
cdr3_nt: TGTGCCAGCAGCCAGGGTGGGGAGTCACCCCTCCACTTT
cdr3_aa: CASSQGGESPLHF